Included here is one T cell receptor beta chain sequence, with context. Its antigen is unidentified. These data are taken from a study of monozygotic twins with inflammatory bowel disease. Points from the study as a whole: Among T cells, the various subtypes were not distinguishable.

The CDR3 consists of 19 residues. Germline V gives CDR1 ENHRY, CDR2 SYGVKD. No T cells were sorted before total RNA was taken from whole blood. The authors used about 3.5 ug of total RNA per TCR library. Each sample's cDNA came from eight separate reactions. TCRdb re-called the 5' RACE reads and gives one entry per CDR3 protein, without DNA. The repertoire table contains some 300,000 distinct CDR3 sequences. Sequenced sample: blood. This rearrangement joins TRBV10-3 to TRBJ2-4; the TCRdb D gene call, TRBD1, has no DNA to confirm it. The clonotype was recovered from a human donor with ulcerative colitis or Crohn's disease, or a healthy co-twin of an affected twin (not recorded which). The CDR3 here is CAIWGTDSRRPLAKNIQYF.